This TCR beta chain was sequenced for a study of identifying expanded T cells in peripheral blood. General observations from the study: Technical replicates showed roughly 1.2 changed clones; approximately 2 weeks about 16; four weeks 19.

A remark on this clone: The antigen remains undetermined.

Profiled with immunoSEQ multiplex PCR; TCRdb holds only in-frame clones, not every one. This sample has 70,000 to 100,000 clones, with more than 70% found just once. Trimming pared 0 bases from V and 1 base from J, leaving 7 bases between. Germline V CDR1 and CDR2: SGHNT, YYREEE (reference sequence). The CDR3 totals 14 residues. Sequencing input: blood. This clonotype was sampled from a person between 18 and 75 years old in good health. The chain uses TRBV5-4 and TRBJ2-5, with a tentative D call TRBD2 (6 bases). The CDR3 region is CASSLGGAQETQYF. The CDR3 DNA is TGTGCCAGCAGCTTGGGCGGGGCCCAAGAGACCCAGTACTTC. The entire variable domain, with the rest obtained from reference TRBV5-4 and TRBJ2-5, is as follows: ETGVTQSPTHLIKTRGQQVTLRCSSQSGHNTVSWYQQALGQGPQFIFQYYREEENGRGNFPPRFSGLQFPNYSSELNVNALELDDSALYLCASSLGGAQETQYFGPGTRLLVL.